Included here is one T cell receptor beta chain sequence, with context. The entry originates in a study of technical replicates of blood from a handful of donors. V was cut by 6 bases and J by 0 bases, with 6 bases left in between. This CDR3 is 13 amino acids long. From germline, CDR1 is MNHEY and CDR2 SMNVEV (reference sequence). Sequenced by immunoSEQ multiplex PCR; TCRdb stores in-frame clones only, minus some. The repertoire holds about 76,000 clones, roughly nine tenths seen once, with around 0.24% in the top ten. The rearrangement uses TRBV27 and TRBJ1-5; perhaps TRBD1 as D (6 bases). The sequenced material came from T cells isolated from PBMCs. This TCR was recovered from a human donor in good health. CDR3: CASRTGSNQPQHF. The CDR3 DNA reads as TGTGCCAGCAGGACAGGTAGCAATCAGCCCCAGCATTTT.